One sample yielded the 21 T cell receptor beta chains listed below, sequenced in a study of shared clonotypes between healthy human individuals. TCRdb's copy holds only in-frame clones and misses some; the assay was immunoSEQ multiplex PCR. The data show 2 million to 2.5 million clones, approximately 93% seen once. What was sequenced was naive CD4+ T cells from PBMCs. Subset described: CD45RA+ positively selected. The receptors derive from a man aged 18 to 29 in good health. Some clones in this sample may be carry-over from other donors' samples.

V gene TRBV19 combines with J gene TRBJ2-7; 8 nucleotides line up with TRBD2. The V gene end was trimmed by 6 bases and the J gene end by 1 base; junction bases not matched to a gene: 8. The CDR3 is 15 amino acids. CDR1 is LNHDA, CDR2 SQIVND, per germline (reference sequence). CDR3 protein: CASRSGASGSYEQYF. The CDR3 DNA follows: TGTGCCAGTAGGAGTGGGGCTAGCGGGTCCTACGAGCAGTACTTC.

Note on this clone: Other DNA sequences from this sample encode an identical CDR3 as well. The genes are TRBV7-9 and TRBJ1-4; 11 nucleotides match TRBD1. This CDR3 is built from 14 residues. J lost 8 bases, V lost 5 bases, and 4 bases had no gene match. Germline CDR1 and CDR2: SEHNR and FQNEAQ (reference sequence). As DNA, the CDR3 is TGTGCCAGCAGCCCGGGACAGGGGGGAGAAAAACTGTTTTTT. It translates to CASSPGQGGEKLFF.

V and J are TRBV6-1 and TRBJ1-5; 8 nucleotides agree with TRBD1. Per the germline V gene, CDR1 is MNHNS and CDR2 is SASEGT. Trimming took 0 bases from V and 5 from J; bases not matched to a gene: 9. The CDR3 has 17 amino acids. CDR3 DNA sequence: TGTGCCAGCAGTGAAGCGGGGGGACAGGTGCCCTATCAGCCCCAGCATTTT. Protein product: CASSEAGGQVPYQPQHF.

This chain links TRBV18 with TRBJ2-7, with TRBD1 matching 9 bases. The CDR3 runs to 14 residues. Germline V gives CDR1 KGHSH, CDR2 LQKENI. J gave up 3 bases and V 7 bases, and 7 bases lay outside the gene matches. CDR3 DNA: TGTGCCAGCTGTTACGGACAGGGGAACTACGAGCAGTACTTC. Residues: CASCYGQGNYEQYF.

The rearrangement uses TRBV6-5 and TRBJ2-1; 8 positions agree with TRBD2. This CDR3 comprises 15 residues. Germline values: CDR1 MNHEY, CDR2 SVGAGI. Trimming removed 5 bases from V and 8 bases from J; junction bases left unmatched: 11. CDR3: CASSTGGVAGDEQFF. The CDR3, as DNA: TGTGCCAGCAGTACGGGGGGGGTAGCGGGCGATGAGCAGTTCTTC.

The chain combines TRBV7-9 with TRBJ1-4, with 7 bases that match TRBD1. The CDR3 has 15 amino acids. The ends lost 8 bases at V and 4 bases at J; junction bases unmatched: 10. Germline V gene sequence: CDR1 SEHNR, CDR2 FQNEAQ (reference sequence). Here the CDR3 reads CASGLEGTVNEKLFF. The CDR3 region has the DNA TGTGCCAGCGGGTTGGAAGGGACAGTTAATGAAAAACTGTTTTTT.

The chain joins TRBV2 to TRBJ2-5; TRBD2 might be the D (6 bases). The length of the CDR3 is 14 residues. V was shortened by 0 bases and J by 3 bases, with 8 bases between the two germline ends. CDR1 and CDR2 (germline): SNHLY, FYNNEI. CDR3 coding DNA: TGTGCCAGCAGTGAAGCGCGGGGTAAAGAGACCCAGTACTTC. It is translated as CASSEARGKETQYF.

This chain connects TRBV6-5 to TRBJ2-7; D remains unclear. Trimming cost V 6 bases and J 2 bases, with 11 bases left between them. The CDR3 runs to 13 residues. In germline, CDR1 is MNHEY, CDR2 SVGAGI. This CDR3 is CASSSPGTYEQYF. DNA of the CDR3: TGTGCCAGCAGCAGCCCGGGTACCTACGAGCAGTACTTC.

The chain uses TRBV6-6 and TRBJ1-4, with TRBD1 as a possible D gene (6 bases). This CDR3 spans 15 amino acids. Germline assignment: CDR1 MNHNY and CDR2 SVGAGI (reference sequence). The V gene lost 7 bases and the J gene lost 6 bases, with 18 bases spanning the gap. The CDR3 reads CASTKDPGDHEKLFF. CDR3 coding DNA: TGTGCCAGCACCAAAGACCCAGGGGATCATGAAAAACTGTTTTTT.

The chain links TRBV6-1 to TRBJ1-1; D possibly corresponds to TRBD1 (5 bases). Germline V CDR1 and CDR2: MNHNS, SASEGT. The V and J ends lost 7 bases and 1 base respectively, with 7 bases between them. CDR3 length: 12 amino acids. The CDR3 protein is CASNDRNTEAFF. CDR3 bases: TGTGCCAGCAACGACAGGAACACTGAAGCTTTCTTT.

This chain connects TRBV5-4 to TRBJ2-3; no clear D. The CDR3 loop spans 17 amino acids. CDR1 SGHNT and CDR2 YYREEE come from the germline V gene (reference sequence). The V gene lost 4 bases and the J gene lost 5 bases, with 23 bases spanning the gap. CDR3 protein: CASSPLHLLPVRDTQYF. CDR3 coding DNA: TGTGCCAGCAGCCCCCTCCACTTATTACCGGTGAGAGATACGCAGTATTTT.

The V gene is TRBV5-5, the J gene TRBJ2-3, with D hard to call. Germline V gene lookup returns CDR1 SGHKS and CDR2 YYEKEE (reference sequence). Trimming took 4 bases from V and 0 from J, leaving 12 bases between them. This CDR3 region has 15 residues. DNA for the CDR3: TGTGCCAGCAGCCTGATTGCGGCCAGCACAGATACGCAGTATTTT. This translates into CASSLIAASTDTQYF.

The rearrangement uses TRBV18 and TRBJ2-7; D is uncertain. V was clipped by 1 base and J by 5 bases, with 9 bases between them. Germline CDR1 reads KGHSH; CDR2 reads LQKENI. This CDR3 has 13 amino acids. This CDR3 is CASSPQGNHEQYF. In DNA form, the CDR3 reads TGTGCCAGCTCACCACAGGGAAACCACGAGCAGTACTTC.

This clone came up once. The rearrangement uses TRBV5-1 and TRBJ2-1; 9 bases map to TRBD2. The CDR3 runs 15 residues. J gave up 5 bases and V 4 bases, and 7 bases lay outside the gene matches. CDR1 is SGHRS, CDR2 YFSETQ, per germline. The CDR3 protein is CASSLLAGANNEQFF. As DNA, the CDR3 is TGCGCCAGCAGCCTATTAGCGGGAGCGAACAATGAGCAGTTCTTC.

The chain has TRBV29-1 and TRBJ2-1; D is unresolved. Per the germline V gene, CDR1 is SQVTM and CDR2 is ANQGSEA. The V and J ends lost 6 bases and 0 bases respectively, with 15 bases between them. CDR3 length: 15 residues. The CDR3 sequence is CSVNRRLSSYNEQFF. The CDR3 coding sequence is TGCAGCGTGAACCGGCGGCTTAGCTCCTACAATGAGCAGTTCTTC.

In the case of this clone: Distinct nucleotide sequences in the sample also encode this CDR3. The chain joins TRBV28 to TRBJ1-5; D perhaps matches TRBD1 (5 bases). Trimming cost V 4 bases and J 4 bases, with 5 bases left between them. This CDR3 is built from 12 residues. The germline V gene encodes CDR1 MDHEN and CDR2 SYDVKM. The CDR3 region has the DNA TGTGCCAGCAGTTCAGGGAATCAGCCCCAGCATTTT. Protein sequence: CASSSGNQPQHF.

The chain recombines TRBV30 with TRBJ1-2; D is ambiguous. The CDR3 sequence is 15 residues long. V lost 0 bases, J lost 6 bases, and 17 bases lay in between. Germline CDR1 GTSNPN, CDR2 SVGIG (reference sequence). Here the CDR3 DNA reads TGTGCCTGGAGTGTATCCCTACTCGATCTCCATGGCTACACCTTC. Protein product: CAWSVSLLDLHGYTF.

This sequence joins TRBV11-2 and TRBJ1-2; TRBD1 aligns across 7 bases. Germline assignment: CDR1 SGHAT and CDR2 FQNNGV. V lost 5 bases to trimming and J lost 0 bases; unmatched junction nucleotides: 9. The CDR3 contains 16 residues. DNA for the CDR3: TGTGCCAGCAGCATGACAGGGTGGGAGTCTAACTATGGCTACACCTTC. Encoded protein: CASSMTGWESNYGYTF.

A single count supports this clone. The J gene is TRBJ2-2, the V gene TRBV10-3; D is perhaps TRBD1 (6 bases). The CDR3 spans 14 residues. From germline, CDR1 is ENHRY and CDR2 SYGVKD. V gave up 11 bases and J gave up 3 bases, with 16 bases separating them. The chain's CDR3 is CASGPTGDTGELFF. DNA for the CDR3: TGTGCCTCCGGACCGACAGGAGACACCGGGGAGCTGTTTTTT.

V gene TRBV6-1 combines with J gene TRBJ1-3; D unclear. V was pared by 9 bases and J by 1 base, with 16 bases between. From germline, CDR1 is MNHNS and CDR2 SASEGT. CDR3 length: 15 amino acids. CDR3 bases: TGTGCCAGTAGAGATCCTGGTAGGTCTGGAAACACCATATATTTT. This codes for CASRDPGRSGNTIYF.

Remarks on this clone: The sample holds other DNA sequences that translate to the same CDR3. The chain couples TRBV28 to TRBJ2-5; D is unclear. The CDR3 is 11 residues long. CDR1 MDHEN and CDR2 SYDVKM come from the germline V gene. Trimming took off 3 bases at V and 5 bases at J, with 4 bases between the two ends. CDR3 DNA: TGTGCCAGCAGTTTGCGGGAGACCCAGTACTTC. Translating it yields CASSLRETQYF.